The rows below give T cell receptor beta chains drawn from one sample of a study of blood T cell repertoires in COVID-19. Sequencing was performed with immunoSEQ multiplex PCR; in TCRdb, only in-frame clones are kept and a portion is missing. This repertoire shows over 150,000 clones, around 80% found once; its top ten account for roughly 2.9%. The sequenced sample was peripheral blood. The receptors derive from an older woman with acute or convalescent COVID-19. CDR3s include the opening cysteine and the closing phenylalanine or tryptophan. A row's size may be missing; if present it is once, few, many or a size class.

j_call: TRBJ1-1; clone_size: few; v_call: TRBV11-2; cdr3_length: 15; cdr3_aa: CASSLGQGADTEAFF
j_call: TRBJ1-2; clone_size: once; v_call: TRBV4-3; cdr3_length: 16; cdr3_aa: CASSQYRGGRRYGYTF
j_call: TRBJ1-2; clone_size: NA; v_call: TRBV6-6; cdr3_length: 14; cdr3_aa: CASSYSGTGGGYTF
j_call: TRBJ2-3; clone_size: NA; v_call: TRBV4-2; cdr3_length: 18; cdr3_aa: CASSQEGRVSGGLNTQYF
j_call: TRBJ2-7; clone_size: NA; v_call: TRBV6-2/TRBV6-3; cdr3_length: 14; cdr3_aa: CASSYGDLSYEQYF
j_call: TRBJ2-2; clone_size: few; v_call: TRBV7-6; cdr3_length: 16; cdr3_aa: CASSSLALAGPGELFF
j_call: TRBJ2-2; clone_size: NA; v_call: TRBV6-5; cdr3_length: 15; cdr3_aa: CASSYSNSNTGELFF
j_call: TRBJ1-6; clone_size: NA; v_call: TRBV9; cdr3_length: 16; cdr3_aa: CASSGETGDYNSPLHF
j_call: TRBJ2-2; clone_size: NA; v_call: TRBV7-3; cdr3_length: 16; cdr3_aa: CASSLNPGQGSGELFF
j_call: TRBJ1-1; clone_size: NA; v_call: TRBV5-1; cdr3_length: 14; cdr3_aa: CASSGRTDNTEAFF
j_call: TRBJ1-5; clone_size: NA; v_call: TRBV28; cdr3_length: 18; cdr3_aa: CASSQPTLGRGPVQPQHF
j_call: TRBJ2-7; clone_size: NA; v_call: TRBV3-1/TRBV3-2; cdr3_length: 15; cdr3_aa: CASSQADRGPYEQYF
j_call: TRBJ2-3; clone_size: NA; v_call: TRBV10-3; cdr3_length: 15; cdr3_aa: CAISEWRGITDTQYF
j_call: TRBJ1-6; clone_size: once; v_call: TRBV6-6; cdr3_length: 13; cdr3_aa: CASSPGEGSPLHF
j_call: TRBJ2-3; clone_size: NA; v_call: TRBV7-2; cdr3_length: 17; cdr3_aa: CASSSDGWVTSGSPQYF
j_call: TRBJ2-3; clone_size: NA; v_call: TRBV6-5; cdr3_length: 15; cdr3_aa: CASRNQQGWADTQYF
j_call: TRBJ2-4; clone_size: NA; v_call: TRBV3-1/TRBV3-2; cdr3_length: 13; cdr3_aa: CASSHDSKNIQYF